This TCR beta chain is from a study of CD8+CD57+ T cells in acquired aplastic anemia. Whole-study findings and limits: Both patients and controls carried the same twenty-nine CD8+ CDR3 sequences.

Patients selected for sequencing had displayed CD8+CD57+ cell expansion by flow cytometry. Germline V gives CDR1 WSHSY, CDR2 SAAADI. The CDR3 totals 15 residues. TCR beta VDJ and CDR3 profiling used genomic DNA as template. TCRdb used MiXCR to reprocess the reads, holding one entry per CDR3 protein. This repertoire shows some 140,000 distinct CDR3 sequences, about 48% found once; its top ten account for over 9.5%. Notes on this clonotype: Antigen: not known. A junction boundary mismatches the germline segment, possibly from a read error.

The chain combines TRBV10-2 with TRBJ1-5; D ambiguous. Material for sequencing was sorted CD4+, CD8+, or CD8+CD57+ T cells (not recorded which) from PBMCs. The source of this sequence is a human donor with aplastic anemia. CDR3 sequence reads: CANSENGKNNQPQHF. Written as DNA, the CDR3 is TGCGCCAACAGTGAGAACGGTAAGAACAATCAGCCCCAGCATTTT.